This T cell receptor (beta chain) was identified in a study of blood T cells in healthy people across ages. The V end was cut by 7 bases, the J end by 9 bases, with 16 bases between. CDR3 size: 12 residues. Germline lookup yields CDR1 SQVTM and CDR2 ANQGSEA. Primed by a sample-barcoded 5' primer and a J-beta primer mix, a second PCR proceeded for roughly 7 to 11 cycles. Each sample yielded at least 3 million CDR3-containing paired-end reads. In TCRdb, the 5' RACE reads were re-called with MiXCR into one record per CDR3 protein. The data contain 1.5 million to 2 million distinct CDR3 sequences, 25% to 30% of them singletons. Worth noting for this clonotype: As yet, its antigen is unknown.

Study-wide results and limits: What prevented conclusive comparison of naive and antigen-experienced cells was that PBMCs were unsorted.

This TCR was sampled from a young woman in good health. The J gene is TRBJ2-1, the V gene TRBV29-1; D possibly matches TRBD1 or TRBD2 (5 bases each). Material for sequencing was blood. This chain's CDR3 is CSGTGTAPEQFF. CDR3 DNA: TGCAGCGGAACCGGGACGGCCCCTGAGCAGTTCTTC.